This TCR beta chain was found in a study of tumor-infiltrating lymphocytes in primary liver carcinoma. Overall study: Read depth, roughly 3.5 to 7.13 million productive TCRbeta reads, did not differ significantly between tissues.

Per the germline V gene, CDR1 is LGHNA and CDR2 is YSLEER. This CDR3 region has 15 residues. Study results and limitations: Lesser overlap characterized tumor-adjacent and tumor-blood pairs relative to tumor region pairs. A significantly higher top-250-clone fraction was recorded for tumors than for blood (p = 0.039).

Constant-region priming of approximately 0.55 ug total RNA yielded TCR beta cDNA. Nested multiplex PCR, run for three rounds with slightly modified ARM-PCR, yielded TCR beta libraries. Amplification in the first two PCR rounds was performed using TRBV1-TRBV30 forward primers and a C-beta reverse primer for 9 to 11 cycles each. TCRdb reprocessed the multiplex PCR reads with MiXCR, giving one entry per CDR3 protein. The table records 50,000 to 65,000 distinct CDR3 sequences, about 65% of them present only once. This clonotype was detected many times. The antigen is unknown. Germline and junction disagree at one end, which may indicate a read error. For each extraction, RNA and DNA were obtained together from approximately 20-30 mg of unsorted bulk tissue. These patients lived with chronic HBV infection and had never been treated.

This sequence was found in a man aged 35-49 years with primary liver carcinoma and hepatitis B virus infection. The chain links TRBV4-3 to TRBJ2-3, with 9 positions matching TRBD1. Sequencing was carried out using liver tumor tissue from sampling region 4. Subset noted: tumor region T4, right-lateral pole. For the CDR3, the DNA is TGCGTCAGCAGCCGCCGACAGGGGGGGACAGATACGCAGTATTTT. Translating it yields CVSSRRQGGTDTQYF.